This TCR beta chain appears in the sequencing data of a study of CD8 T cells in ankylosing spondylitis. The CDR3 is 14 residues long. Trimming left V 2 bases short and J 5 bases short, with 16 bases between. Germline V gene data show CDR1 as DFQATT and CDR2 as SNEGSKA (reference sequence). This clonotype was detected only a few times. As yet, its antigen is unknown. Study-wide results and caveats: A motif of fewer than ten highly homologous TCR beta variants was seen as apparently characteristic of ankylosing spondylitis blood. In synovial fluid and blood from reactive arthritis, some motif variants were previously reported. Significant enrichment of disease-linked clones was reportedly seen in matched ankylosing spondylitis synovial fluid.

Libraries for TCR beta were made by quantitative 5'-RACE with molecular barcodes. MiXCR was run by TCRdb on the 5' RACE reads, yielding one entry per CDR3 protein. The table includes 350,000 to 550,000 distinct CDR3 sequences, around 26% detected once. This chain uses TRBV20-1 with TRBJ2-7; D might be TRBD2 (5 bases). The sequence derives from a male donor with ankylosing spondylitis. The material sequenced was blood, either unsorted or a sorted T cell fraction (not recorded which). Written as DNA, the CDR3 is TGCAGTGCTAGATATTCGGGGAGCGTGGACGAGCAGTACTTC. This codes for CSARYSGSVDEQYF.